The 21 T cell receptor beta chains below were found in one sample sequenced in a study of CD8 T cells in Susac syndrome. The RNA, roughly 0.45 to 1 ug, was put through reverse transcription using random hexamers. TCRdb ran MiXCR on the immunoSEQ multiplex PCR reads and lists one entry per CDR3 protein. The table shows more than 100,000 distinct CDR3 sequences, with around 86% occurring only once. The sequencing input was CD8+ T cells from PBMCs. These receptors were obtained from a human donor with multiple sclerosis.

This clonotype appeared a single time. The chain combines TRBV20-1 with TRBJ1-1; no definite D call. CDR3 size: 15 residues. The V gene's germline CDR1 is DFQATT and CDR2 SNEGSKA (reference sequence). Trimming left V 0 bases short and J 3 bases short, with 14 bases between. Here the CDR3 reads CSARDSPGFDTEAFF. The CDR3, as DNA: TGCAGTGCTAGAGATAGTCCGGGGTTCGACACTGAAGCTTTCTTT.

V gene TRBV20-1 combines with J gene TRBJ2-2; 9 bases match TRBD2. J was trimmed by 7 bases and V by 6 bases; bases with no gene match: 12. This CDR3 comprises 15 residues. CDR1 is DFQATT, CDR2 SNEGSKA, per germline (reference sequence). Here the CDR3 DNA reads TGCAGTGCCGACTCGACTAGCGGACTGAGCGGGGAGCTGTTTTTT. It yields the protein CSADSTSGLSGELFF.

The chain is built from TRBV9 and TRBJ1-1, with no clear D. V was trimmed by 4 bases and J by 3 bases, leaving 4 bases between them. Looked up from germline, CDR1 is SGDLS and CDR2 is YYNGEE. The CDR3 runs to 11 residues. The CDR3 reads CASSKDTEAFF. The CDR3 nucleotides are TGTGCCAGCAGCAAGGACACTGAAGCTTTCTTT. Drawing the rest from reference TRBV9 and TRBJ1-1, the complete variable domain is DSGVTQTPKHLITATGQRVTLRCSPRSGDLSVYWYQQSLDQGLQFLIQYYNGEERAKGNILERFSAQQFPDLHSELNLSSLELGDSALYFCASSKDTEAFFGQGTRLTVV.

The CDR3 protein is CASSQGWGTGELFF. Here the CDR3 DNA reads TGCGCCAGCAGCCAAGGGTGGGGCACCGGGGAGCTGTTTTTT. The chain links TRBV4-3 to TRBJ2-2; D remains unclear. With 1 base removed from V and 4 bases from J, the gap between germline ends came to 7 bases. Germline V gene lookup returns CDR1 LGHNA and CDR2 YSLEER. The CDR3 runs to 14 residues.

This clonotype was counted between two and nine times. The chain is built from TRBV12-3 or TRBV12-4 and TRBJ2-7; D could derive from TRBD1 or TRBD2 (6 bases each). V lost 8 bases, J lost 1 base, and 12 bases lay in between. This CDR3 region has 13 residues. The CDR3 is CASGWGASYEQYV. CDR3 coding DNA: TGTGCCAGCGGGTGGGGGGCGTCCTACGAGCAGTACGTC.

This clonotype was found once. Here the CDR3 DNA reads TGTGCCAGCAGCCGAGGACAGGGGGCCGGAGGCTCTGAAGCTTTCTTT. Encoded protein: CASSRGQGAGGSEAFF. The rearrangement joins TRBV27 to TRBJ1-1; 11 bases align to TRBD1. V shed 6 bases, J shed 6 bases, and the junction held 12 bases outside the gene matches. The CDR3 has 16 residues. CDR1 and CDR2 (germline): MNHEY, SMNVEV (reference sequence).

This clonotype has a single count. The chain employs TRBV13 and TRBJ2-1; TRBD2 matches 8 bases. From germline, CDR1 is PRHDT and CDR2 FYEKMQ (reference sequence). This CDR3 has 17 residues. Germline trimming cut 5 bases from V and 0 bases from J; bases unmatched to any gene: 9. In DNA, the CDR3 is TGTGCCAGCAGCCACCAAGAGCGGGGGAGCTCCTACAATGAGCAGTTCTTC. Residues: CASSHQERGSSYNEQFF.

This chain uses TRBV9 with TRBJ2-1; 8 bases are a match to TRBD2. V was pared by 0 bases and J by 7 bases, with 3 bases of the junction left unmatched. CDR1 is SGDLS and CDR2 is YYNGEE in the germline V gene. This CDR3 spans 14 amino acids. This CDR3 reads CASSVEASGNEQFF. CDR3 coding DNA: TGTGCCAGCAGCGTAGAAGCTAGCGGGAATGAGCAGTTCTTC.

The chain has TRBV6-2 or TRBV6-3 and TRBJ2-7; 8 bases are shared with TRBD2. The CDR3 has 16 amino acids. From germline, CDR1 is MNHEY and CDR2 SVGEGT. V gave up 6 bases and J gave up 6 bases; unmatched junction bases: 16. CDR3 coding DNA: TGTGCCAGCAGCCGATCGGGGGTAGCGGGATATCTCGAGCAGTACGTC. This codes for CASSRSGVAGYLEQYV.

This clonotype has just one count. This chain connects TRBV29-1 to TRBJ2-1, with 9 bases aligning to TRBD2. The J segment lost 4 bases and the V segment lost 4 bases, leaving 2 bases of the junction unmatched. Looked up from germline, CDR1 is SQVTM and CDR2 is ANQGSEA. The CDR3 covers 13 residues. CDR3 sequence: CSVGGGDYNEQFF. The CDR3 DNA reads TGCAGCGTTGGCGGGGGGGATTACAATGAGCAGTTCTTC.

V and J are TRBV7-2 and TRBJ2-4; no firm D call. Germline V lookup: CDR1 SGHTA, CDR2 FQGNSA. This CDR3 has 12 amino acids. V lost 4 bases to trimming and J lost 3 bases, with 4 bases between them. The CDR3 reads CASSSVKNIQYF. CDR3 nucleotide sequence: TGTGCCAGCAGCTCCGTCAAAAACATTCAGTACTTC.

This sequence joins TRBV3-1 and TRBJ2-3; D is uncertain. The CDR3 has 13 residues. Germline CDR1 is LGHDT and CDR2 is YNNKEL (reference sequence). V was clipped by 0 bases and J by 4 bases, with 5 bases between them. CDR3: CASSQESADTQYF. The CDR3 nucleotides read TGTGCCAGCAGCCAAGAGAGCGCAGATACGCAGTATTTT.

V is TRBV2 and J is TRBJ2-7; no definite D call. Germline V gene data show CDR1 as SNHLY and CDR2 as FYNNEI. V shed 0 bases and J shed 2 bases, with 14 bases lying between them. CDR3 length: 16 amino acids. This CDR3 is CASSEALDLGTYEQYF. DNA of the CDR3: TGTGCCAGCAGTGAAGCGCTTGACCTCGGAACCTACGAGCAGTACTTC.

V usage is TRBV5-5 and J usage is TRBJ1-1; D ambiguous. Germline-derived CDR1 and CDR2 are SGHKS and YYEKEE (reference sequence). The CDR3 loop spans 13 amino acids. Trimming took 2 bases from V and 7 from J, leaving 12 bases between them. DNA for the CDR3: TGTGCCAGCAGCTTAGGCAGATCGAGTGAAGCTTTCTTT. The encoded protein is CASSLGRSSEAFF. Full variable domain (outside the CDR3, taken from reference TRBV5-5 and TRBJ1-1): DAGVTQSPTHLIKTRGQQVTLRCSPISGHKSVSWYQQVLGQGPQFIFQYYEKEERGRGNFPDRFSARQFPNYSSELNVNALLLGDSALYLCASSLGRSSEAFFGQGTRLTVV.

The chain combines TRBV19 with TRBJ1-1; no firm D call. The CDR3 loop spans 11 amino acids. Between the trimmed V and J ends, which lost 7 bases and 3 bases, there was a span of 6 bases. CDR1 LNHDA and CDR2 SQIVND come from the germline V gene (reference sequence). DNA for the CDR3: TGTGCCAGTACATCGGACACTGAAGCTTTCTTT. Translation gives CASTSDTEAFF.

This chain joins TRBV15 and TRBJ2-3; D perhaps matches TRBD1 (5 bases). The CDR3 consists of 15 residues. Deletions cut 8 bases from V and 2 bases from J, with 17 bases between. Germline loops: CDR1 LNHNV, CDR2 YYDKDF (reference sequence). This CDR3 is CATSAGASNTDTQYF. In DNA, the CDR3 is TGTGCCACCTCCGCTGGGGCCTCCAACACAGATACGCAGTATTTT.

This clonotype was detected once. The chain combines TRBV25-1 with TRBJ1-1; the D is unclear. The CDR3 covers 13 residues. V was shortened by 5 bases and J by 0 bases, with 7 bases between the two germline ends. Germline CDR1 is MGHDK and CDR2 is SYGVNS. The DNA for the CDR3 is TGTGCCAGCAGTCCCTCTCTGAACACTGAAGCTTTCTTT. Amino acids: CASSPSLNTEAFF. Filled out from reference TRBV25-1 and TRBJ1-1, the complete variable domain reads EADIYQTPRYLVIGTGKKITLECSQTMGHDKMYWYQQDPGMELHLIHYSYGVNSTEKGDLSSESTVSRIRTEHFPLTLESARPSHTSQYLCASSPSLNTEAFFGQGTRLTVV.

This chain links TRBV7-9 with TRBJ2-3, with D perhaps TRBD1 or TRBD2 (5 bases each). V was trimmed by 3 bases and J by 1 base, leaving 8 bases between them. CDR3 length equals 14 residues. Germline CDR1 is SEHNR and CDR2 is FQNEAQ (reference sequence). Here the CDR3 reads CASSFLGGTDTQYF. CDR3 DNA sequence: TGTGCCAGCAGCTTCTTGGGGGGCACAGATACGCAGTATTTT.

The genes are TRBV19 and TRBJ1-6; D unclear. There are 12 residues in the CDR3. V gave up 7 bases and J gave up 7 bases, with 8 bases separating them. The V gene's germline CDR1 is LNHDA and CDR2 SQIVND (reference sequence). As DNA, the CDR3 is TGTGCCAGTACCTCCGGGAATTCACCCCTCCACTTT. Translated: CASTSGNSPLHF.

The chain is built from TRBV28 and TRBJ2-5; D perhaps matches TRBD1 (5 bases). CDR3 size: 15 residues. In germline, CDR1 is MDHEN, CDR2 SYDVKM. The V end was cut by 5 bases, the J end by 4 bases, with 17 bases between. The CDR3 sequence is CASSAPRQGGETQYF. DNA of the CDR3: TGTGCCAGCAGTGCCCCTAGGCAGGGTGGAGAGACCCAGTACTTC.

The chain links TRBV6-1 to TRBJ1-5, with D uncertain. CDR1 and CDR2 from the germline V gene are MNHNS and SASEGT. The CDR3 runs to 15 residues. The V gene lost 4 bases and the J gene lost 1 base, with 11 bases spanning the gap. CDR3 in amino acids: CASSARFGSNQPQHF. CDR3 nucleotides: TGTGCCAGCAGTGCAAGATTCGGCAGCAATCAGCCCCAGCATTTT.